A selection of T cell receptor beta chains follows, all from one sample in a study of T-cell memory formation after mild COVID-19. MiXCR, applied by TCRdb to the 5' RACE reads, yields one record per CDR3 protein. The profile shows tens of thousands of distinct CDR3 sequences, more than 9% of them singletons. Sequenced sample: PBMCs or a T cell subset sorted from them (not recorded which). All receptors come from a man aged 18 to 30 who had mild COVID-19 (a few samples of this study predate the infection). Cell type and time point are not known. The CDR3 runs from the conserved cysteine through the conserved F or W. The D gene is left open where the match is weak. The listing skips clone size in some rows; elsewhere it reads once, few, many or a size class.

V gene: TRBV4-3; J gene: TRBJ2-2; clone size: -; D gene: -; CDR3 protein: CASSQGIPGESWGELFF; CDR3 DNA: TGCGCCAGCAGCCAAGGAATACCAGGGGAATCGTGGGGGGAGCTGTTTTTT
V gene: TRBV19; J gene: TRBJ2-7; clone size: -; D gene: -; CDR3 protein: CASSRKAVGLLEQYF; CDR3 DNA: TGTGCCAGTAGTAGAAAGGCGGTCGGGCTCCTCGAGCAGTACTTC
V gene: TRBV7-3; J gene: TRBJ2-4; clone size: few; D gene: -; CDR3 protein: CASSPQVGQLQYF; CDR3 DNA: TGTGCCAGCAGCCCTCAGGTGGGGCAGTTACAGTACTTC
V gene: TRBV12-3/TRBV12-4; J gene: TRBJ2-5; clone size: -; D gene: -; CDR3 protein: CASRQAHQETQYF; CDR3 DNA: TGTGCCAGCAGGCAGGCTCACCAAGAGACCCAGTACTTC
V gene: TRBV5-1; J gene: TRBJ2-5; clone size: many; D gene: -; CDR3 protein: CASSGRNIQETQYF; CDR3 DNA: TGCGCCAGCAGTGGACGGAACATCCAAGAGACCCAGTACTTC
V gene: TRBV5-1; J gene: TRBJ2-3; clone size: many; D gene: -; CDR3 protein: CASAGRVADTQYF; CDR3 DNA: TGCGCCAGCGCCGGCAGGGTCGCAGATACGCAGTATTTT
V gene: TRBV19; J gene: TRBJ1-1; clone size: -; D gene: -; CDR3 protein: CASSIISTGNTEAFF; CDR3 DNA: TGTGCCAGTAGTATAATTAGCACAGGAAACACTGAAGCTTTCTTT
V gene: TRBV10-2; J gene: TRBJ1-6; clone size: -; D gene: TRBD1; CDR3 protein: CASSWDRADSPLHF; CDR3 DNA: TGCGCCAGCAGTTGGGACAGGGCTGATTCACCCCTCCACTTT
V gene: TRBV7-6; J gene: TRBJ2-7; clone size: -; D gene: -; CDR3 protein: CASSSGARYEQYF; CDR3 DNA: TGTGCCAGCAGCTCGGGGGCTCGGTACGAGCAGTACTTC
V gene: TRBV5-1; J gene: TRBJ1-1; clone size: few; D gene: -; CDR3 protein: CASSLAQLNTEAFF; CDR3 DNA: TGCGCCAGCAGCTTGGCCCAGTTGAACACTGAAGCTTTCTTT
V gene: TRBV5-5; J gene: TRBJ2-5; clone size: many; D gene: TRBD1; CDR3 protein: CASSPMDRGPETQYF; CDR3 DNA: TGTGCCAGCAGCCCCATGGACAGGGGGCCGGAGACCCAGTACTTC
V gene: TRBV11-2; J gene: TRBJ2-1; clone size: many; D gene: TRBD2; CDR3 protein: CASSLGLVGEQFF; CDR3 DNA: TGTGCCAGCAGCCTCGGACTAGTGGGTGAGCAGTTCTTC
V gene: TRBV7-8; J gene: TRBJ2-1; clone size: many; D gene: -; CDR3 protein: CASSLAFRDFRSSSYNEQFF; CDR3 DNA: TGTGCCAGCAGCTTAGCCTTCCGGGACTTCCGTTCTAGCTCCTACAATGAGCAGTTCTTC
V gene: TRBV7-2; J gene: TRBJ2-1; clone size: -; D gene: -; CDR3 protein: CASSRFVGNEQFF; CDR3 DNA: TGTGCCAGCAGCCGTTTCGTGGGCAATGAGCAGTTCTTC
V gene: TRBV7-6; J gene: TRBJ2-2; clone size: -; D gene: TRBD2; CDR3 protein: CASSLRGGLSGELFF; CDR3 DNA: TGTGCCAGCAGCTTGCGGGGGGGCTTGTCCGGGGAGCTGTTTTTT
V gene: TRBV11-3; J gene: TRBJ2-5; clone size: many; D gene: -; CDR3 protein: CASSLSSGPQYF; CDR3 DNA: TGTGCCAGCAGCTTAAGTTCGGGCCCCCAGTACTTC